Listed here are 17 T cell receptor beta chains from one sample, sequenced in a study of blood T cell repertoires in COVID-19. Here immunoSEQ multiplex PCR was the method, and the copy in TCRdb shows in-frame clones only, minus some. This table holds some 78,000 clones, approximately 88% found once. The sequencing sample was made of peripheral blood. The source is a woman of 80 years or more with active or convalescent COVID-19.

The CDR3 is CASSSDRAGEKLFF. CDR3 sequence (DNA): TGTGCCAGCAGCTCGGACAGGGCTGGGGAAAAACTGTTTTTT. This chain uses TRBV7-9 with TRBJ1-4, with TRBD1 matching over 8 bases. CDR3 length equals 14 residues. Germline CDR1 SEHNR, CDR2 FQNEAQ (reference sequence). The J segment lost 8 bases and the V segment lost 4 bases, leaving 6 bases of the junction unmatched.

DNA for the CDR3: TGTGCCAGCAGTAGCAGGGAATCACTCGAGCAGTACTTC. The encoded protein is CASSSRESLEQYF. The chain carries TRBV6-2 or TRBV6-3 and TRBJ2-7, with D possibly being TRBD1 (5 bases). The CDR3 extends over 13 amino acids. The germline V gene has CDR1 MNHEY and CDR2 SVGEGT. Between the trimmed V and J ends, which lost 5 bases and 6 bases, there was a span of 14 bases.

V is TRBV7-9 and J is TRBJ1-2; TRBD1 is a possible D gene (6 bases). The CDR3 is 16 amino acids. Between the trimmed V and J ends, which lost 0 bases and 7 bases, there was a span of 18 bases. CDR1 is SEHNR and CDR2 is FQNEAQ in the germline V gene (reference sequence). The CDR3 DNA follows: TGTGCCAGCAGCTTAGCGGATGGGGGACACGGGCCTGGCTACACCTTC. This translates into CASSLADGGHGPGYTF.

This chain connects TRBV20-1 to TRBJ1-1; D is ambiguous. This CDR3 is 11 amino acids long. Germline CDR1 and CDR2: DFQATT and SNEGSKA (reference sequence). This CDR3 is CRAKRGTEAFF. CDR3 in DNA: TGCAGGGCGAAAAGAGGCACTGAAGCTTTCTTT.

The chain carries TRBV7-9 and TRBJ2-5; 8 nucleotides align to TRBD2. V shed 4 bases and J 5 bases; nucleotides not matched to a gene: 3. CDR3 length equals 13 residues. The germline gives CDR1 SEHNR, CDR2 FQNEAQ (reference sequence). The CDR3: CASSSRGGETQYF. CDR3 nucleotides: TGTGCCAGCAGCTCCCGGGGGGGCGAGACCCAGTACTTC.

V gene TRBV19 combines with J gene TRBJ2-5, with 8 bases matching TRBD1. CDR3 size: 14 residues. V lost 2 bases, J lost 5 bases, and 4 bases stayed unmatched. Per the germline V gene, CDR1 is LNHDA and CDR2 is SQIVND (reference sequence). CDR3 protein: CASSISGGGETQYF. The CDR3 nucleotides read TGTGCCAGTAGTATATCAGGGGGCGGCGAGACCCAGTACTTC.

The rearrangement links TRBV24-1 to TRBJ2-2; D gene uncertain. Germline CDR1 reads KGHDR; CDR2 reads SFDVKD. The germline V and J ends were trimmed by 4 bases and 0 bases, with 17 bases remaining between them. The CDR3 is made up of 18 amino acids. CDR3 sequence: CATSDPSHRPANTGELFF. The CDR3, as DNA: TGTGCCACCAGTGACCCGTCGCATCGTCCAGCGAACACCGGGGAGCTGTTTTTT.

This clone was observed a few times. The chain recombines TRBV21-1 with TRBJ1-5. TRBV21-1 is an annotated pseudogene. The CDR3 has 17 amino acids. The CDR3 sequence: CASTKEANNGGNQPQHF. As DNA, the CDR3 is TGTGCCAGCACCAAAGAGGCGAACAACGGGGGCAATCAGCCCCAGCATTTT.

The chain links TRBV2 to TRBJ2-3, with 8 bases aligning to TRBD2. The germline CDR1 and CDR2 sequences are SNHLY and FYNNEI. There are 17 residues in the CDR3. V was pared by 3 bases and J by 5 bases, with 13 bases of the junction left unmatched. The CDR3: CASSERSEAGVIDTQYF. The CDR3 region has the DNA TGTGCCAGCAGTGAGAGATCGGAAGCGGGAGTGATAGATACGCAGTATTTT.

In the case of this clone: The germline gene is not matched at one end of the junction; a read error may be the cause. This chain links TRBV15 with TRBJ2-7; possibly TRBD1 for D (7 bases). CDR3 length: 14 residues. Germline CDR1 and CDR2: LNHNV and YYDKDF (reference sequence). CDR3 DNA: TGTGCCACCAGAAGAGGGGGGACAGCTTACGAGCAGTACTTC. Its translation: CATRRGGTAYEQYF.

This chain connects TRBV19 to TRBJ2-2, with D tentatively TRBD2 (5 bases). The germline V gene encodes CDR1 LNHDA and CDR2 SQIVND (reference sequence). The V end was cut by 6 bases, the J end by 6 bases, with 11 bases between. This CDR3 is built from 13 residues. CDR3 region: CASSLGIAGELFF. In nucleotides, the CDR3 is TGTGCCAGTAGCCTCGGGATAGCCGGGGAGCTGTTTTTT.

The rearrangement joins TRBV28 to TRBJ1-5; tentative D call: TRBD1 (6 bases). V lost 7 bases and J lost 0, with 16 bases in between. Per germline, CDR1 MDHEN and CDR2 SYDVKM. The CDR3 contains 16 residues. The CDR3 DNA reads as TGTGCCAGCACCCCCTACAGGGAGTATAGCAATCAGCCCCAGCATTTT. Translating it yields CASTPYREYSNQPQHF.

The J gene is TRBJ2-5, the V gene TRBV2; 8 positions agree with TRBD2. J lost 2 bases, V lost 7 bases, and 6 bases had no gene match. This CDR3 is built from 14 residues. Germline CDR1 and CDR2: SNHLY and FYNNEI. The CDR3 nucleotides are TGTGCCAGCATCCTAACTAGCGGTCAAGAGACCCAGTACTTC. It encodes CASILTSGQETQYF.

The chain uses TRBV28 and TRBJ2-7; TRBD1 matches at 8 bases. Germline CDR1 MDHEN, CDR2 SYDVKM. CDR3 length equals 15 residues. Losses at the gene ends were 3 bases for V and 3 bases for J; bases not matched to a gene: 7. The CDR3 loop reads CASSFLTGENYEQYF. The CDR3 DNA reads TGTGCCAGCAGTTTTCTGACAGGGGAGAACTACGAGCAGTACTTC.

The chain has TRBV5-1 and TRBJ1-2, with D maybe TRBD1 (6 bases). The CDR3 covers 14 residues. The V end was cut by 0 bases, the J end by 9 bases, with 15 bases between. CDR1 is SGHRS and CDR2 is YFSETQ in the germline V gene. CDR3 protein: CASSLGDKVGRYTF. The CDR3 DNA reads as TGCGCCAGCAGCTTGGGGGACAAAGTCGGTCGCTACACCTTC.

The rearrangement joins TRBV11-2 to TRBJ2-3, with D unclear. The CDR3 consists of 13 residues. Trimming removed 0 bases at V and 10 bases at J, with 11 bases between. Looked up from germline, CDR1 is SGHAT and CDR2 is FQNNGV. The CDR3 region has the DNA TGTGCCAGCAGCTTAGATTCGGTCTTTGCGCAGTATTTT. It codes for CASSLDSVFAQYF.

The sample holds one count of this clone. The genes are TRBV19 and TRBJ2-6; 7 bases are a match to TRBD1. CDR3 size: 15 residues. Germline CDR1 is LNHDA and CDR2 is SQIVND (reference sequence). Trimming removed 6 bases from V and 8 bases from J; junction bases left unmatched: 10. The CDR3 bases are TGTGCCAGTAGAGAATCAAAACAGGGGACCAACGTCCTGACTTTC. This translates into CASRESKQGTNVLTF.